The entry that follows covers one TCR beta chain sequence. This entry comes from a study of CD8+ T cells in alopecia areata. Isolated RNA was reverse transcribed into cDNA used as the sequencing template. Using immunoSEQ multiplex PCR, the repertoire was profiled, and TCRdb retains in-frame clones only, with some absent. This repertoire shows a few hundred thousand clones, approximately 53% found once; its top ten account for 4.9%. The CDR3 has 13 amino acids. Trimming took off 0 bases at V and 9 bases at J, with 10 bases between the two ends. Germline V gene data show CDR1 as SGDLS and CDR2 as YYNGEE.

The chain employs TRBV9 and TRBJ1-5, with D uncertain. This TCR was sampled from a human donor in good health. The source material was CD8+ T cells sorted from blood. The CDR3 reads CASSVDPVGPQHF. The CDR3 coding sequence is TGTGCCAGCAGCGTAGACCCTGTCGGGCCCCAGCATTTT.